This entry lists 14 T cell receptor beta chains sequenced from one sample in a study of blood T cell repertoires in COVID-19. TCRdb keeps only in-frame clones here, not all; method: immunoSEQ multiplex PCR. The sample has over 350,000 clones, 86% seen once. The source material was peripheral blood. The source of these receptors is a woman in her twenties or thirties with active or convalescent COVID-19.

This sequence joins TRBV16 and TRBJ1-1; D uncertain. V was clipped by 4 bases and J by 0 bases, with 12 bases between them. CDR1 is KGHSY and CDR2 is FQNENV in the germline V gene. The CDR3 covers 15 residues. The CDR3 DNA follows: TGTGCCAGCAGCCGTACGGGGTCCATGAACACTGAAGCTTTCTTT. It specifies CASSRTGSMNTEAFF.

CDR3 region: CASSESGGGYTEAFF. The CDR3, as DNA: TGTGCCAGCAGTGAATCTGGTGGCGGCTATACTGAAGCTTTCTTT. This chain joins TRBV25-1 and TRBJ1-1; D remains ambiguous. The CDR3 is 15 residues long. Germline V CDR1 and CDR2: MGHDK, SYGVNS. V was shortened by 1 base and J by 5 bases, with 14 bases between the two germline ends.

The V gene is TRBV6-2 or TRBV6-3, the J gene TRBJ2-5; 10 bases agree with TRBD2. The CDR3 is made up of 14 amino acids. Germline CDR1 MNHEY, CDR2 SVGEGT. J gave up 4 bases and V 7 bases, and 6 bases lay outside the gene matches. CDR3 in DNA: TGTGCCAGCACCCCTAGCGGGAGAGTAGAGACCCAGTACTTC. It is translated as CASTPSGRVETQYF.

CDR3 sequence reads: CASSDVAGDQPQHF. The CDR3 nucleotides read TGTGCCAGCAGTGATGTGGCAGGGGATCAGCCCCAGCATTTT. The chain is built from TRBV2 and TRBJ1-5; perhaps TRBD1 as D (6 bases). The CDR3 spans 14 residues. Looked up from germline, CDR1 is SNHLY and CDR2 is FYNNEI. V was clipped by 3 bases and J by 5 bases, with 11 bases between them. The complete variable domain, with remaining parts taken from reference TRBV2 and TRBJ1-5, reads EPEVTQTPSHQVTQMGQEVILRCVPISNHLYFYWYRQILGQKVEFLVSFYNNEISEKSEIFDDQFSVERPDGSNFTLKIRSTKLEDSAMYFCASSDVAGDQPQHFGDGTRLSIL.

This chain joins TRBV10-1 and TRBJ2-7, with 10 bases fitting TRBD2. The V segment lost 4 bases and the J segment 2 bases; nucleotides outside the gene matches: 8. Per germline, CDR1 WNHNN and CDR2 SYGVQD (reference sequence). The CDR3 is 16 amino acids. The CDR3 bases are TGCGCCAGCAGTGCCGCCGGGACTAGCGTGCCCTACGAGCAGTACTTC. It is translated as CASSAAGTSVPYEQYF.

The chain uses TRBV3-1 (or the pseudogene TRBV3-2) and TRBJ2-3, with 7 bases that match TRBD2. Germline assignment: CDR1 LGHDT and CDR2 YNNKEL (reference sequence). The CDR3 spans 17 residues. Trimming at V came to 1 base and at J to 4 bases, leaving 11 bases not matched to a gene. The CDR3 sequence: CASSQGASGLGADTQYF. The CDR3 DNA follows: TGTGCCAGCAGCCAAGGGGCTAGCGGATTAGGTGCAGATACGCAGTATTTT.

The chain has TRBV13 and TRBJ2-1; 13 nucleotides align to TRBD2. This CDR3 is 17 amino acids long. In germline, CDR1 is PRHDT, CDR2 FYEKMQ (reference sequence). Trimming cost V 4 bases and J 12 bases; bases outside gene matches: 15. The CDR3 sequence: CASSSKWTSGSLTAQFF. As DNA, the CDR3 is TGTGCCAGCAGCTCCAAATGGACTAGCGGGAGCCTAACAGCGCAGTTCTTC.

V is TRBV29-1 and J is TRBJ1-5; perhaps TRBD1 as D (5 bases). The CDR3 is 13 amino acids. Trimming pared 2 bases from V and 6 bases from J, leaving 11 bases between. Looked up from germline, CDR1 is SQVTM and CDR2 is ANQGSEA. The CDR3 region is CSVESQAGQPQHF. The CDR3 DNA reads TGCAGCGTTGAATCACAGGCAGGTCAGCCCCAGCATTTT.

This clone appeared a few times. The chain recombines TRBV21-1 with TRBJ1-4; the table names TRBD1, a call not compared with the DNA. TRBV21-1 has pseudogene status. The CDR3 consists of 15 residues. Written as DNA, the CDR3 is TGTGCCAGCAGCGGTCGACAGGGGAGGTGTGAAAAACTGTTTTTT. This encodes CASSGRQGRCEKLFF.

The genes are TRBV19 and TRBJ1-3, with D tentatively TRBD1 (6 bases). The CDR3 contains 16 residues. Germline loops: CDR1 LNHDA, CDR2 SQIVND (reference sequence). Between the trimmed V and J ends, which lost 5 bases and 2 bases, there was a span of 16 bases. Here the CDR3 reads CASSQGTLGAGNTIYF. CDR3 nucleotide sequence: TGTGCCAGTAGTCAGGGGACGTTGGGTGCTGGAAACACCATATATTTT.

The chain is built from TRBV27 and TRBJ1-2, with D unresolved. The CDR3 runs to 15 residues. From germline, CDR1 is MNHEY and CDR2 SMNVEV (reference sequence). V was clipped by 5 bases and J by 1 base, with 14 bases between them. CDR3: CASSAGGSFNYGYTF. CDR3 coding DNA: TGTGCCAGCAGTGCGGGAGGGTCTTTTAACTATGGCTACACCTTC.

This sequence joins TRBV7-2 and TRBJ2-7; TRBD2 agrees at 8 bases. V gave up 4 bases and J gave up 2 bases; unmatched junction bases: 7. The CDR3 consists of 15 residues. CDR1 and CDR2 (germline): SGHTA, FQGNSA. The CDR3 spells CASSSGTSRTYEQYF. The CDR3 DNA sequence: TGTGCCAGCAGCTCAGGGACTAGTCGAACCTACGAGCAGTACTTC.

The chain joins TRBV6-5 to TRBJ2-4, with D hard to call. The CDR3 runs 13 residues. Germline V CDR1 and CDR2: MNHEY, SVGAGI. The V end lost 8 bases, the J end lost 0 bases, and 8 bases lay between the germline ends. The CDR3 loop reads CASQELAKNIQYF. DNA for the CDR3: TGTGCCAGCCAAGAACTAGCCAAAAACATTCAGTACTTC.

The V and J genes are TRBV6-5 and TRBJ2-7, with D unclear. Looked up from germline, CDR1 is MNHEY and CDR2 is SVGAGI. V dropped 2 bases and J dropped 3 bases, with 14 bases sitting between them. The CDR3 contains 15 residues. The CDR3 loop is CASSYNRIPGYEQYF. Here the CDR3 DNA reads TGTGCCAGCAGTTACAATCGGATCCCGGGCTACGAGCAGTACTTC.